The 2 T cell receptor beta chains below come from one sample, sequenced in a study of blood T cells in healthy people across ages. A second PCR of roughly 7 to 11 cycles used a sample-barcoded 5' primer and a J-beta primer mix. TCRdb reprocessed the 5' RACE reads via MiXCR and lists one record per CDR3 protein. The table records about 400,000 distinct CDR3 sequences, roughly half of them present only once. The source material was blood. The receptors come from a man aged 55 to 70 in good health.

The J gene is TRBJ2-4, the V gene TRBV7-8; 8 nucleotides match TRBD1. The germline CDR1 and CDR2 sequences are SGHVS and FQNEAQ. The CDR3 length is 16 residues. Trimming removed 1 base from V and 13 bases from J; junction bases left unmatched: 15. The CDR3 reads CASSLEDRVTYNEQYF. CDR3 DNA: TGTGCCAGCAGCTTAGAGGACAGGGTCACCTACAATGAGCAGTACTTC.

Concerning this clonotype: This may arise from a read error, as a much more abundant clone is one base away. The chain combines TRBV3-1 with TRBJ2-1; D unresolved. The V end lost 0 bases, the J end lost 10 bases, and 19 bases lay between the germline ends. This CDR3 spans 16 amino acids. Germline assignment: CDR1 LGHDT and CDR2 YNNKEL (reference sequence). DNA for the CDR3: TGTGCCAGCAGCCAAGAATTAGGACCGAACTCCTACGAGCAGTTCTTC. Its protein product is CASSQELGPNSYEQFF.